The T cell receptor (beta chain) under discussion was sequenced for a study of cytomegalovirus exposure and HLA in healthy donors. Study-level results: A later analysis associated roughly 15,000 TCR beta sequences with HLA alleles at a 0.05 false discovery rate. There were some V segments, including TRBV6-2 and TRBV6-3, excluded as indistinguishable. Accurate HLA-A and HLA-B prediction from TCR beta sequences was reported for most subjects.

Germline V gene sequence: CDR1 SGHTA, CDR2 FQGTGA. Between the trimmed V and J ends, which lost 5 bases and 2 bases, there was a span of 18 bases. The CDR3 has 16 amino acids. The PCR had 60 Vbeta and 13 Jbeta primers. Some clones are missing from TCRdb's copy, which holds only in-frame ones; the method was immunoSEQ multiplex PCR. The sample carries under 250,000 clones, around 73% recorded once. About this clone itself: The target antigen is unknown.

Material for sequencing was PBMCs. The chain recombines TRBV7-3 with TRBJ2-5, with a tentative D call TRBD2 (5 bases). The TCR comes from a woman between 25 and 40 years old in good health and CMV-seronegative. The CDR3 is CASSPHGAELQETQYF. In DNA form, the CDR3 reads TGTGCCAGCAGCCCCCACGGAGCGGAATTACAAGAGACCCAGTACTTC.